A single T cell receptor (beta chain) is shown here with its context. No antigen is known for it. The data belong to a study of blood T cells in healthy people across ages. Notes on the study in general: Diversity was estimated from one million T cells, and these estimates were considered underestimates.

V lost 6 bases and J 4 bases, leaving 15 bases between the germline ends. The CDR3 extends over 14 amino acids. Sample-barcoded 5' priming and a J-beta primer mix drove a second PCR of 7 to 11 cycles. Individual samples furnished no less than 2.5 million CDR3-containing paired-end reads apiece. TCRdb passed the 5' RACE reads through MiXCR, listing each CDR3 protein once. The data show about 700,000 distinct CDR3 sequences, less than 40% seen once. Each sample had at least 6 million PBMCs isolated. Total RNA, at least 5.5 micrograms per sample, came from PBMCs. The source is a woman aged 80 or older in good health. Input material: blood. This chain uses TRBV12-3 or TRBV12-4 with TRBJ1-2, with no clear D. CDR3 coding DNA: TGTGCCAGCAGCTTCGACGGCGGATTCTATGGCTACACCTTC. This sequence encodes CASSFDGGFYGYTF.